Presented here are 7 T cell receptor beta chains from one specimen sequenced in a study of OX40 agonist ivuxolimab in advanced cancers. Produced via immunoSEQ multiplex PCR; TCRdb's table is partial and in-frame only. The sample contains 50,000 to 80,000 clones, roughly nine tenths of which appear only once. Here the sequenced sample was CD4+ or CD8+ T cells sorted from blood, taken in a trial of the OX40 agonist ivuxolimab. Receptors originate from an adult with an advanced solid tumor such as melanoma, head and neck, liver or kidney cancer.

The chain employs TRBV11-3 and TRBJ2-3; TRBD1 aligns across 9 bases. Germline-derived CDR1 and CDR2 are SGHNT and YENEEA. This CDR3 is built from 15 residues. Trimming cost V 5 bases and J 3 bases; bases outside gene matches: 6. The chain's CDR3 is CASSPGDRETDTQYF. CDR3 nucleotide sequence: TGTGCCAGCAGCCCAGGGGACAGGGAGACAGATACGCAGTATTTT.

The chain links TRBV11-3 to TRBJ2-1; a possible D gene is TRBD1 (5 bases). The CDR3 is 13 amino acids. Germline V CDR1 and CDR2: SGHNT, YENEEA. Trimming removed 3 bases from V and 6 bases from J, with 9 bases in between. CDR3 protein: CASSLVRGNEQFF. The CDR3 nucleotides are TGTGCCAGCAGCTTGGTTAGGGGCAATGAGCAGTTCTTC.

Only one count was recorded for this clone. V and J are TRBV18 and TRBJ2-6; no clear D gene. The CDR3 consists of 14 residues. Per the germline V gene, CDR1 is KGHSH and CDR2 is LQKENI. V gave up 4 bases and J gave up 3 bases, with 7 bases separating them. The CDR3 region has the DNA TGTGCCAGCTCACAGAGAGGTGGGGCCAACGTCCTGACTTTC. Amino acids: CASSQRGGANVLTF.

V and J are TRBV28 and TRBJ1-2; D ambiguous. Trimming took 5 bases from V and 4 from J, leaving 11 bases between them. This CDR3 comprises 13 residues. The germline V gene encodes CDR1 MDHEN and CDR2 SYDVKM. As DNA, the CDR3 is TGTGCCAGCAGTCCCAGTCCCCTCTATGGCTACACCTTC. It is translated as CASSPSPLYGYTF.

The chain has TRBV5-1 and TRBJ2-7, with D perhaps TRBD1 (6 bases). There are 14 residues in the CDR3. V was shortened by 5 bases and J by 1 base, with 13 bases between the two germline ends. The germline CDR1 and CDR2 sequences are SGHRS and YFSETQ. CDR3: CASSTDRPSYEQYF. The CDR3 nucleotides are TGCGCCAGCAGTACGGACAGACCATCCTACGAGCAGTACTTC.

This clone was detected only once. The gene calls are TRBV9 and TRBJ2-3; unclear D gene. Germline lookup yields CDR1 SGDLS and CDR2 YYNGEE. V lost 5 bases and J lost 2, with 12 bases in between. The CDR3 runs to 14 residues. The CDR3 DNA sequence: TGTGCCAGCAGACCGGCAGTTTTCACAGATACGCAGTATTTT. Its protein is CASRPAVFTDTQYF.

V usage is TRBV4-2 and J usage is TRBJ1-2; D remains ambiguous. The V and J ends lost 1 base and 3 bases respectively, with 9 bases between them. Germline V gene sequence: CDR1 LGHNA, CDR2 YNFKEQ. The CDR3 totals 14 residues. The CDR3 sequence is CASSQVERYYGYTF. In DNA, the CDR3 is TGTGCCAGCAGCCAAGTTGAGCGGTACTATGGCTACACCTTC.